This T cell receptor beta chain was observed in a study of T cell responses to AZD1222 COVID-19 vaccine. In regard to this clone: The antigen remains unidentified.

Study-level findings and limits: Vaccination with two AZD1222 doses was followed by a rise in Spike-specific TCR breadth and depth. Sampled repertoires all dated from after the peak T cell response. Possibly, clonal diversity was underestimated; donors were largely white British and included more females.

V was clipped by 2 bases and J by 9 bases, with 19 bases between them. The CDR3 runs to 15 residues. Germline V gene data show CDR1 as MGHRA and CDR2 as YSYEKL. Libraries were prepared by immunoSEQ multiplex PCR; TCRdb keeps only in-frame clonotypes and omits some of them. The table has 95,000 to 150,000 clones, roughly nine tenths seen once. This TCR was sampled from an adult in good health. Sequenced here: peripheral blood, sampled on day 0 of AZD1222 vaccination. J is TRBJ1-1 and V is TRBV4-1; perhaps TRBD1 as D (5 bases). The chain's CDR3 is CASSQLGGRSLKAFF. The CDR3 DNA sequence: TGCGCCAGCAGCCAACTTGGGGGTAGATCACTGAAAGCTTTCTTT.